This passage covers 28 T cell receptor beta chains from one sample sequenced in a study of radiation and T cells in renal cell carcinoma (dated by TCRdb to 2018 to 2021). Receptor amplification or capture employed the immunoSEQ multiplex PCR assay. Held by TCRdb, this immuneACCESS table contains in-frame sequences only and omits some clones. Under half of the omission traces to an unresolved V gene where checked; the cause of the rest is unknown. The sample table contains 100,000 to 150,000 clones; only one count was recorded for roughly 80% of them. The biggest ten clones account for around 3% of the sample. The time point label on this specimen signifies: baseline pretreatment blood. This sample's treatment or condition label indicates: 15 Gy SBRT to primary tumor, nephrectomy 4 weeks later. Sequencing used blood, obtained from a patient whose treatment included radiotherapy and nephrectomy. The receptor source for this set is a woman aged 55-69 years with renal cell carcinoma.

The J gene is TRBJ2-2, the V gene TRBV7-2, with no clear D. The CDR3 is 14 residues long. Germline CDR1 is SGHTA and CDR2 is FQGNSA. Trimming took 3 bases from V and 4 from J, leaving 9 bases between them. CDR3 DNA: TGTGCCAGCAGCTTTTCGACCTTCACCGGGGAGCTGTTTTTT. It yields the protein CASSFSTFTGELFF.

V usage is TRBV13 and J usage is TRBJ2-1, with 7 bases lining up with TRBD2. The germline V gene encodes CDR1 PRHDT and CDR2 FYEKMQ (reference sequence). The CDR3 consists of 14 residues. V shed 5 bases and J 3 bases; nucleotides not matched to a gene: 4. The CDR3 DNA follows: TGTGCCAGCAGCATGAGGACTAGCTACAATGAGCAGTTCTTC. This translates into CASSMRTSYNEQFF.

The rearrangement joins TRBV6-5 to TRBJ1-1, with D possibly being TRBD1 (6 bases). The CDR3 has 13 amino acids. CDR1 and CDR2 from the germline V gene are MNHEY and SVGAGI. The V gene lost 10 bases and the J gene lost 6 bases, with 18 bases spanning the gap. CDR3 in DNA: TGTGCCACCTCCTGGGGGGCGAGGTCTGAAGCTTTCTTT. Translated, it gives CATSWGARSEAFF.

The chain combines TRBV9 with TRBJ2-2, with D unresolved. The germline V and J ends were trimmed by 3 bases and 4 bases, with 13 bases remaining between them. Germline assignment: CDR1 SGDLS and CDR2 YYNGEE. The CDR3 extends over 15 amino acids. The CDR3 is CASSGHNGLTGELFF. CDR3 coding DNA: TGTGCCAGCAGCGGGCATAACGGGCTCACCGGGGAGCTGTTTTTT.

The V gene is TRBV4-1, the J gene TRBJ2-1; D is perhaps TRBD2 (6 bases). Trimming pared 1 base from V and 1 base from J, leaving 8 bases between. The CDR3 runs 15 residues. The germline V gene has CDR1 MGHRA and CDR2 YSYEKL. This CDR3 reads CASSQVAESYNEQFF. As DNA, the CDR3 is TGCGCCAGCAGCCAAGTAGCGGAGTCCTACAATGAGCAGTTCTTC.

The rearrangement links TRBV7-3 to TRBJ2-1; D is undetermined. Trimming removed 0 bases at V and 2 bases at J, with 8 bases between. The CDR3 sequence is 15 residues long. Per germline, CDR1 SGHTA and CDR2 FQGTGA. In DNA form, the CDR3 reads TGTGCCAGCAGCTTAACGACCGGACCCTACAATGAGCAGTTCTTC. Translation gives CASSLTTGPYNEQFF.

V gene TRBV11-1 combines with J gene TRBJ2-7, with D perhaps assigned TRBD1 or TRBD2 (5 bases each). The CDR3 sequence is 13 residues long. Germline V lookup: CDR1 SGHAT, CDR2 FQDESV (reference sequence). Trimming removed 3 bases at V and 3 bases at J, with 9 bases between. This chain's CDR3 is CASSFRDGYEQYF. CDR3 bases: TGTGCCAGCAGCTTCCGGGACGGCTACGAGCAGTACTTC.

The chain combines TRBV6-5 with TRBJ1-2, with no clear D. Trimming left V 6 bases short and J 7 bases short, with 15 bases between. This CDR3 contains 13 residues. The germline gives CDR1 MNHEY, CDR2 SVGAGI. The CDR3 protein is CASSHPPGGGYTF. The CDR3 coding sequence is TGTGCCAGCAGCCATCCACCGGGCGGTGGCTACACCTTC.

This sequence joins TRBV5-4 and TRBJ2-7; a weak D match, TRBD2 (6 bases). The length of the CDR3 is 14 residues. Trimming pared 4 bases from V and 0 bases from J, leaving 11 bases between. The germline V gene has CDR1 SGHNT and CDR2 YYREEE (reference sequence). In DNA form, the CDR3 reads TGTGCCAGCAGCCCGGGGGTAGCCTCCTACGAGCAGTACTTC. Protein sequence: CASSPGVASYEQYF.

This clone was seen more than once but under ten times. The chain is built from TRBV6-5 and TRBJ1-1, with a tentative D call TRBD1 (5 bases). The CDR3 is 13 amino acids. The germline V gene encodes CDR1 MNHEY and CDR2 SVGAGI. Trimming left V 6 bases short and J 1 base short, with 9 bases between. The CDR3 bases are TGTGCCAGCAGCTTTGGGACGAACACTGAAGCTTTCTTT. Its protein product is CASSFGTNTEAFF.

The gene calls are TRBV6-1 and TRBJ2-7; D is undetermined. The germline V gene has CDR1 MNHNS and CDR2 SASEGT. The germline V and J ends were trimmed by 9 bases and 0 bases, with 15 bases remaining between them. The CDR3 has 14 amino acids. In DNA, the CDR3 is TGTGCCAGTCTTTCGGAACCCCTCTCCTACGAGCAGTACTTC. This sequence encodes CASLSEPLSYEQYF.

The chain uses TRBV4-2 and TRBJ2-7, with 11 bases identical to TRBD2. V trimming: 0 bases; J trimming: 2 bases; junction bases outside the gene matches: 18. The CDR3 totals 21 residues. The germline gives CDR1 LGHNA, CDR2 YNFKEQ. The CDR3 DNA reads TGTGCCAGCAGCCAAGATATAAGGGCCGCTAGCGGGGGGTTACTCCCCTACGAGCAGTACTTC. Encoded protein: CASSQDIRAASGGLLPYEQYF.

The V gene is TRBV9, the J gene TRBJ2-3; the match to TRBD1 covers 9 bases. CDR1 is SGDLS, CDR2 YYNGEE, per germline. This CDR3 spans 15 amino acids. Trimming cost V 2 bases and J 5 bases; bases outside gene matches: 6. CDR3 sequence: CASSVHRGRGDTQYF. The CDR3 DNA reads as TGTGCCAGCAGCGTCCACAGGGGGCGCGGAGATACGCAGTATTTT.

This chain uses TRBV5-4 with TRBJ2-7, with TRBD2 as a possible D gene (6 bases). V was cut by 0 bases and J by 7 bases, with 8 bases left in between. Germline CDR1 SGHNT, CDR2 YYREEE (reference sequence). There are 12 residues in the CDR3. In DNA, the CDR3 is TGTGCCAGCAGCTTGGTTCTAGCGGAGCAGTACTTC. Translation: CASSLVLAEQYF.

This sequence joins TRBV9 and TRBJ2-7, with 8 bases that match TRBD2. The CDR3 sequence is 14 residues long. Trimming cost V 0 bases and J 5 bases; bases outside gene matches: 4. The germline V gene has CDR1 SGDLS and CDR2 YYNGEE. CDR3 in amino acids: CASSVAPAGDEQYF. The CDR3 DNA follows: TGTGCCAGCAGCGTAGCTCCAGCGGGAGACGAGCAGTACTTC.

CDR3 sequence reads: CASSFPGGEGGFTEAFF. The CDR3 DNA reads as TGTGCCAGCAGCTTCCCCGGAGGGGAGGGTGGGTTCACTGAAGCTTTCTTT. The J gene is TRBJ1-1, the V gene TRBV7-2, with D possibly matching TRBD1 (5 bases). Germline assignment: CDR1 SGHTA and CDR2 FQGNSA. CDR3 length: 17 amino acids. V shed 3 bases and J shed 4 bases, with 21 bases lying between them. Combining the CDR3 with reference TRBV7-2 and TRBJ1-1 gives the whole variable domain GAGVSQSPSNKVTEKGKDVELRCDPISGHTALYWYRQSLGQGLEFLIYFQGNSAPDKSGLPSDRFSAERTGGSVSTLTIQRTQQEDSAVYLCASSFPGGEGGFTEAFFGQGTRLTVV.

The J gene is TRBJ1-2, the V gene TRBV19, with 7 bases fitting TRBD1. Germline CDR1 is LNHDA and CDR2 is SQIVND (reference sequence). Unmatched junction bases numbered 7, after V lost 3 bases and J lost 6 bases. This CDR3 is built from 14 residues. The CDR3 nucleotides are TGTGCCAGTAGTATCGAGACAGGGAAGCATGGCTACACCTTC. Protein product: CASSIETGKHGYTF.

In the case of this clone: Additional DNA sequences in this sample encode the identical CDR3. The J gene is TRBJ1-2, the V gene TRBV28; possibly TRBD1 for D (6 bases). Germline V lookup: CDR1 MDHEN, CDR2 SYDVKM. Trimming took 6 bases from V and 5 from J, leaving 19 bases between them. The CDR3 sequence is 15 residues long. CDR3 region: CASSLTQGVRYGYTF. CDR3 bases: TGTGCCAGCAGCCTCACACAGGGAGTGCGGTATGGCTACACCTTC.

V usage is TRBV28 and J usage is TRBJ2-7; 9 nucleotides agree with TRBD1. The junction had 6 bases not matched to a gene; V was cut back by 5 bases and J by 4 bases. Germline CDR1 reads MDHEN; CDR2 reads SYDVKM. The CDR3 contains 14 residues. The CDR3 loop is CASSPHRGLYEQYF. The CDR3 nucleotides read TGTGCCAGCAGTCCTCACAGGGGGCTGTACGAGCAGTACTTC.

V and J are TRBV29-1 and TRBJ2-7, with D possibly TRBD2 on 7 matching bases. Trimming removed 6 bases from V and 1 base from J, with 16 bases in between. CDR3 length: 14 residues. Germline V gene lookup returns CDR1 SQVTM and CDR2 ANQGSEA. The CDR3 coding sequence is TGCAGCGTGGGGGGGCTAGCAAATTCCTACGAGCAGTACTTC. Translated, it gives CSVGGLANSYEQYF.

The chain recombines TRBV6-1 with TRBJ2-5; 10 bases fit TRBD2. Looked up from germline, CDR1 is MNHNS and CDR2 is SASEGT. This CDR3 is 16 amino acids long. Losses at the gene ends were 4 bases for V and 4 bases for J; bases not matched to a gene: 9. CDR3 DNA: TGTGCCAGCAGTGCTCTAGCGGGAGTACACCGAGAGACCCAGTACTTC. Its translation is CASSALAGVHRETQYF.

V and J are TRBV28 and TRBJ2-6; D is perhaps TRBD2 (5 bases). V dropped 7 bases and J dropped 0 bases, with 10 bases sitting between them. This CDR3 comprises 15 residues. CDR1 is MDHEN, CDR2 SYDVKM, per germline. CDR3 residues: CASKLGGSGANVLTF. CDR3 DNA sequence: TGTGCCAGCAAACTCGGAGGCTCTGGGGCCAACGTCCTGACTTTC.

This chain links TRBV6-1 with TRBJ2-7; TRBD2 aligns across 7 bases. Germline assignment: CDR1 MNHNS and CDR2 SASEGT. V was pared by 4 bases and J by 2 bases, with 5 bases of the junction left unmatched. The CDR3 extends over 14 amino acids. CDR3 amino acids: CASSGRGGTYEQYF. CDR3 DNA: TGTGCCAGCAGTGGAAGGGGAGGGACCTACGAGCAGTACTTC.

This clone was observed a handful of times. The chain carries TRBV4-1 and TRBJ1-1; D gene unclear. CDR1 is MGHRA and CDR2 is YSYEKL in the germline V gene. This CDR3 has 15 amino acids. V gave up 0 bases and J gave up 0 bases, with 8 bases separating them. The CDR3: CASSQDQGLNTEAFF. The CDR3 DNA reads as TGCGCCAGCAGCCAAGACCAAGGATTGAACACTGAAGCTTTCTTT.

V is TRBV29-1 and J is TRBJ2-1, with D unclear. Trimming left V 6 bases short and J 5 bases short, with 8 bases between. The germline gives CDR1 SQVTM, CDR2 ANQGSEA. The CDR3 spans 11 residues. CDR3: CSVVENNEQFF. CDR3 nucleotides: TGCAGCGTAGTAGAGAACAATGAGCAGTTCTTC.

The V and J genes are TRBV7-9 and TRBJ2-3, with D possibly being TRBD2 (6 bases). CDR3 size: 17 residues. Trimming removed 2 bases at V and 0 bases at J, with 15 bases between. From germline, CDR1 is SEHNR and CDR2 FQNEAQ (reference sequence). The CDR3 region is CASSLRLGGSSTDTQYF. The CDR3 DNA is TGTGCCAGCAGCTTACGCCTCGGGGGTAGTAGCACAGATACGCAGTATTTT.

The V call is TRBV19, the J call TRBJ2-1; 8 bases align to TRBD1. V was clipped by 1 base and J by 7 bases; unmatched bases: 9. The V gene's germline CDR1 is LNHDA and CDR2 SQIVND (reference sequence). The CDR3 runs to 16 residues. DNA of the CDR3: TGTGCCAGTAGTATAGGATTCCAGGGGGCAAGGAATGAGCAGTTCTTC. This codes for CASSIGFQGARNEQFF.

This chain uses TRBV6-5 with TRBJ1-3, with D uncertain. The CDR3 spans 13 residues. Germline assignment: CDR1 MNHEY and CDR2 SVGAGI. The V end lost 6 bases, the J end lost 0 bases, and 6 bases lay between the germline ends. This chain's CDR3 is CASSGSSGNTIYF. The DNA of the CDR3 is TGTGCCAGCAGCGGGAGCTCTGGAAACACCATATATTTT.